This TCR beta chain was obtained from a study of blood T cells in healthy people across ages. This clonotype showed up many times. The use of a sample-barcoded 5' primer and a J-beta primer mix characterized a second PCR of about 7 to 12 cycles. Every cDNA was tagged by a template-switch adaptor with 12 random nucleotides. Every sample gave at least 3 million paired-end reads containing CDR3. MiXCR, run by TCRdb on the 5' RACE reads, gives a single entry per CDR3 protein. Of roughly 1,700,000 distinct CDR3 sequences in the sample, 28% were seen once. At least 5.5 micrograms of total RNA were extracted per sample. The V end was cut by 3 bases, the J end by 3 bases, with 21 bases between. The CDR3 covers 16 residues. Germline lookup yields CDR1 DFQATT and CDR2 SNEGSKA (reference sequence).

The rearrangement joins TRBV20-1 to TRBJ2-7, with a tentative D call TRBD2 (6 bases). The sample was blood. This TCR was recovered from a woman aged 25 to 45 in good health. The CDR3 protein is CSARGGVVDGGYEQYF. DNA for the CDR3: TGCAGTGCTAGGGGCGGGGTGGTGGACGGAGGCTACGAGCAGTACTTC.